The rows below give T cell receptor beta chains drawn from one sample of a study of blood T cells in healthy people across ages. TCRdb fed the 5' RACE reads into MiXCR, producing one record per CDR3 protein. This repertoire shows about a million distinct CDR3 sequences, 30% to 40% found once; its top ten account for about 12%. Material: blood. The receptors come from a man between 18 and 35 years old in good health. The CDR3 runs from the conserved cysteine through the conserved F or W. The D gene is left open where the match is weak. Rows may omit the clone size; those that give it use once, few, many or a size class.

>TRBJ1-6|-|TRBV28|TRBD1
CASRETGNHSPLHF
TGTGCCAGCAGAGAGACAGGGAACCATTCACCCCTCCACTTT
>TRBJ1-4|few|TRBV4-1|-
CASSQVIEKLFF
TGCGCCAGCAGCCAAGTAATTGAAAAACTGTTTTTT
>TRBJ2-3|-|TRBV5-1|-
CASSLASYPDTQYF
TGCGCCAGCAGCTTGGCTAGCTATCCAGATACGCAGTATTTT
>TRBJ1-4|few|TRBV6-5|-
CASRQQGMGEKLFF
TGTGCCAGCAGACAACAGGGAATGGGTGAAAAACTGTTTTTT
>TRBJ1-2|few|TRBV6-6|TRBD1
CASSQTQGQTGYTF
TGTGCCAGCAGCCAGACACAGGGGCAAACTGGCTACACCTTC
>TRBJ2-1|few|TRBV6-5|-
CASSKTGRAYNEQFF
TGTGCCAGCAGCAAAACAGGGAGAGCCTACAATGAGCAGTTCTTC
>TRBJ2-3|-|TRBV29-1|TRBD2
CSVRGGAYSTDTQYF
TGCAGCGTACGGGGGGGCGCCTATAGCACAGATACGCAGTATTTT
>TRBJ1-5|once|TRBV7-9|TRBD1
CTSSSTGMGNQAQHF
TGTACCAGCAGCTCGACAGGGATGGGCAATCAGGCCCAGCATTTT
>TRBJ2-5|-|TRBV28|TRBD1
CASNLGTGSFQETQYF
TGTGCCAGCAACCTAGGGACAGGAAGTTTCCAAGAGACCCAGTACTTC
>TRBJ2-3|few|TRBV15|TRBD2
CATSTRTRTADTQYF
TGTGCCACCAGCACCCGGACTAGAACGGCAGATACGCAGTATTTT
>TRBJ2-1|few|TRBV2|-
CASSESRGSYNEQFF
TGTGCCAGCAGTGAATCCAGGGGTTCCTACAATGAGCAGTTCTTC
>TRBJ2-2|-|TRBV4-3|TRBD1
CASSARDRDTGELFF
TGCGCCAGCAGCGCACGGGACAGGGACACCGGGGAGCTGTTTTTT
>TRBJ2-3|few|TRBV3-1|TRBD1
CASSQDRDRRTDTQYF
TGTGCCAGCAGCCAAGATCGGGACAGAAGGACAGATACGCAGTATTTT
>TRBJ2-3|few|TRBV9|-
CASSVDPSGTDTQYF
TGTGCCAGCAGCGTAGACCCGTCCGGGACAGATACGCAGTATTTT
>TRBJ2-1|few|TRBV5-8|-
CASSPIDLEQFF
TGTGCCAGCAGCCCCATAGATCTTGAGCAGTTCTTC
>TRBJ2-3|-|TRBV2|-
CASQRSRGRATDTQYF
TGTGCCAGCCAACGCTCTCGTGGCAGAGCCACAGATACGCAGTATTTT
>TRBJ1-1|-|TRBV12-3/TRBV12-4|TRBD1
CASSLSAGGFAFF
TGTGCCAGCAGTTTAAGCGCAGGGGGTTTCGCTTTCTTT
>TRBJ2-7|-|TRBV20-1|-
CSATLGSTTYEQYF
TGCAGTGCTACACTAGGATCTACTACCTACGAGCAGTACTTC
>TRBJ1-1|-|TRBV12-3/TRBV12-4|-
CASSPSYENTEAFF
TGTGCCAGCAGTCCATCTTATGAGAACACTGAAGCTTTCTTT
>TRBJ2-2|-|TRBV20-1|-
CSARDGLGGALSGELFF
TGCAGTGCTAGAGATGGCCTGGGGGGCGCCTTGAGTGGGGAGCTGTTTTTT
>TRBJ2-1|-|TRBV24-1|-
CATSDSDSSNEQFF
TGTGCCACCAGTGACTCGGACTCTTCCAATGAGCAGTTCTTC
>TRBJ2-7|many|TRBV21-1|-
CASSKGWDRNYEQYF
TGTGCCAGCAGCAAAGGGTGGGACAGGAACTACGAGCAGTACTTC
>TRBJ2-3|-|TRBV7-2|-
CASSYATDTQYF
TGTGCCAGCAGCTACGCCACAGATACGCAGTATTTT
>TRBJ1-1|-|TRBV4-1|-
CASSPELDTEAFF
TGCGCCAGCAGCCCAGAGCTCGACACTGAAGCTTTCTTT
>TRBJ2-4|-|TRBV5-1|-
CASSPGDWPKNIQYF
TGCGCCAGCAGCCCCGGGGACTGGCCCAAAAACATTCAGTACTTC
>TRBJ2-1|few|TRBV4-3|TRBD1
CASSQDPGGSGYNEQFF
TGCGCCAGCAGCCAAGATCCAGGGGGTAGTGGGTACAATGAGCAGTTCTTC
>TRBJ2-7|-|TRBV5-1|-
CASSLGFGFSYNEQYF
TGCGCCAGCAGCTTGGGATTCGGTTTCTCCTACAATGAGCAGTACTTC
>TRBJ1-5|-|TRBV21-1|-
CASSNNGHCNQPQHF
TGTGCCAGCAGCAATAATGGACATTGCAATCAGCCCCAGCATTTT
>TRBJ1-2|few|TRBV4-2|-
CASSQEIVGVVIGYGYTF
TGTGCCAGCAGCCAAGAAATCGTAGGGGTCGTTATTGGCTATGGCTACACCTTC
>TRBJ2-7|-|TRBV12-3/TRBV12-4|TRBD1
CASSLRQGRISDNEQYF
TGTGCCAGCAGTTTACGACAGGGGCGTATTTCTGACAATGAGCAGTACTTC
>TRBJ1-2|-|TRBV28|-
CASSLSPDGSYGYTF
TGTGCCAGCAGTTTAAGCCCCGACGGATCCTATGGCTACACCTTC
>TRBJ2-3|-|TRBV9|-
CASSGTFTTDTQYF
TGTGCCAGCAGCGGGACTTTTACTACAGATACGCAGTATTTT
>TRBJ1-2|few|TRBV6-6|TRBD1
CASTVTGMFLNGYTF
TGTGCCAGCACTGTGACAGGGATGTTTTTAAATGGCTACACCTTC
>TRBJ1-1|few|TRBV20-1|-
CSARGGGTNTEAFF
TGCAGTGCTAGAGGTGGAGGGACGAACACTGAAGCTTTCTTT
>TRBJ1-1|few|TRBV7-3|-
CASSLNRGSTEAFF
TGTGCCAGCAGCTTAAATAGAGGGTCCACTGAAGCTTTCTTT
>TRBJ2-2|once|TRBV4-3|-
CASSQELAGMAGELFF
TGCGCCAGCAGCCAAGAGTTGGCAGGGATGGCCGGGGAGCTGTTTTTT
>TRBJ2-7|-|TRBV5-6|-
CANSHQASYEQYF
TGTGCCAACAGCCACCAAGCCTCCTACGAGCAGTACTTC
>TRBJ2-1|few|TRBV11-1|-
CASSYGQEGEQFF
TGTGCCAGCAGCTACGGACAGGAGGGTGAGCAGTTCTTC
>TRBJ1-2|-|TRBV14|TRBD1
CASSQTGQGILSYTF
TGTGCCAGCAGCCAAACGGGACAGGGTATATTGAGCTACACCTTC
>TRBJ1-1|-|TRBV20-1|TRBD1
CSATRPNRGRGTEAFF
TGCAGTGCTACAAGGCCGAACAGGGGACGTGGCACTGAAGCTTTCTTT
>TRBJ2-1|few|TRBV6-5|-
CASSYGGIEQFF
TGTGCCAGCAGTTACGGTGGTATTGAGCAGTTCTTC
>TRBJ2-3|-|TRBV9|-
CAGSGPGTSHTQYF
TGTGCCGGCAGCGGGCCGGGGACCTCTCATACGCAGTATTTT
>TRBJ2-3|-|TRBV27|TRBD1
CASTALTGAFETQYF
TGTGCCAGCACCGCATTGACAGGGGCGTTTGAAACGCAGTATTTT
>TRBJ1-1|-|TRBV12-3/TRBV12-4|TRBD1
CASRRQGGDTEAFF
TGTGCCAGCAGGCGACAGGGGGGGGACACTGAAGCTTTCTTT
>TRBJ2-1|many|TRBV14|-
CASSQLRHVNFDEQFF
TGTGCCAGCAGCCAACTTCGACACGTGAATTTCGATGAGCAGTTCTTC
>TRBJ1-5|-|TRBV4-2|TRBD1
CASSQDSKSGGYNQPQHF
TGTGCCAGCAGCCAAGATTCTAAGTCAGGGGGCTACAATCAGCCCCAGCATTTT